These 9 T cell receptor beta chains came from one sample sequenced in a study of beta chain features in type 1 diabetes. TCRB transcripts that were expressed got sequenced, as all of the isolated RNA had been reverse transcribed. Produced via immunoSEQ multiplex PCR; TCRdb's table is partial and in-frame only. The table records fewer than 350,000 clones, under 8.5% of them present only once. The sequencing sample was made of central memory CD4+ T cells from blood. Receptors were obtained from a woman aged 18 to 35 in good health.

The chain links TRBV7-9 to TRBJ2-7; 14 bases line up with TRBD2. The V segment lost 5 bases and the J segment 4 bases; nucleotides outside the gene matches: 7. Germline loops: CDR1 SEHNR, CDR2 FQNEAQ (reference sequence). The CDR3 has 16 amino acids. CDR3 sequence: CASSQFGTSGGYEQYF. As DNA, the CDR3 is TGTGCCAGCAGCCAGTTCGGGACTAGCGGGGGATACGAGCAGTACTTC.

This clone was counted only a few times. V and J are TRBV7-3 and TRBJ2-6; 8 bases map to TRBD1. Germline trimming cut 5 bases from V and 0 bases from J; bases unmatched to any gene: 9. CDR3 length equals 18 residues. Germline V gene sequence: CDR1 SGHTA, CDR2 FQGTGA. CDR3 in amino acids: CASSRIQGGLSGANVLTF. CDR3 nucleotides: TGTGCCAGCAGCAGAATACAGGGGGGCCTCTCTGGGGCCAACGTCCTGACTTTC.

This clone was seen a handful of times. The identical CDR3 is also encoded by other nucleotide sequences in the sample. The chain has TRBV7-3 and TRBJ2-1; possibly TRBD2 for D (6 bases). Germline CDR1 SGHTA, CDR2 FQGTGA. V was pared by 5 bases and J by 6 bases, with 14 bases between. The CDR3 contains 14 residues. The CDR3 loop is CASSPKGLVNEQFF. CDR3 bases: TGTGCCAGCAGCCCCAAGGGACTCGTCAATGAGCAGTTCTTC.

This sequence joins TRBV15 and TRBJ1-6; D unclear. The CDR3 is 13 amino acids. Trimming left V 0 bases short and J 9 bases short, with 6 bases between. CDR1 and CDR2 from the germline V gene are LNHNV and YYDKDF (reference sequence). CDR3 amino acids: CATSRDPGSPLHF. The CDR3 DNA sequence: TGTGCCACCAGCAGAGATCCGGGTTCACCCCTCCACTTT. The full variable domain, in which reference TRBV15 and TRBJ1-6 provide the parts outside the CDR3, is DAMVIQNPRYQVTQFGKPVTLSCSQTLNHNVMYWYQQKSSQAPKLLFHYYDKDFNNEADTPDNFQSRRPNTSFCFLDIRSPGLGDTAMYLCATSRDPGSPLHFGNGTRLTVT.

This clone was seen only a few times. This chain links TRBV29-1 with TRBJ1-3, with 10 bases identical to TRBD1. The CDR3 sequence is 15 residues long. V lost 6 bases to trimming and J lost 0 bases; unmatched junction nucleotides: 5. CDR1 is SQVTM, CDR2 ANQGSEA, per germline. CDR3: CSVPGQGYSGNTIYF. The DNA for the CDR3 is TGCAGCGTCCCGGGACAGGGGTACTCTGGAAACACCATATATTTT.

This clone was counted a few times. This chain links TRBV6-1 with TRBJ2-6, with D possibly TRBD2 on 6 matching bases. The ends were cut back, 6 bases at V and 1 base at J, with 10 bases in the middle. In germline, CDR1 is MNHNS, CDR2 SASEGT. CDR3 length equals 15 residues. The CDR3 loop is CASRPGRSGANVLTF. The CDR3 DNA reads as TGTGCCAGCAGGCCTGGGAGGTCTGGGGCCAACGTCCTGACTTTC.

This clone turned up a few times. This chain links TRBV5-1 with TRBJ2-1, with 13 bases that match TRBD2. The CDR3 length is 18 residues. CDR1 and CDR2 from the germline V gene are SGHRS and YFSETQ. The V and J ends lost 0 bases and 3 bases, in that order; junction bases with no gene match: 6. The CDR3 protein is CASSLEGGLAGIYNEQFF. The CDR3 DNA follows: TGCGCCAGCAGCTTGGAAGGGGGACTAGCGGGAATCTACAATGAGCAGTTCTTC.

The rearrangement joins TRBV11-2 to TRBJ2-7; 9 bases are shared with TRBD2. This CDR3 is built from 15 residues. CDR1 and CDR2 (germline): SGHAT, FQNNGV. The J segment lost 4 bases and the V segment lost 6 bases, leaving 10 bases of the junction unmatched. The CDR3 nucleotides are TGTGCCAGCAGGGGACTACGGAGCGGGAGGTACGAGCAGTACTTC. It is translated as CASRGLRSGRYEQYF.

The genes are TRBV28 and TRBJ1-1; TRBD1 is a possible D gene (5 bases). The V end lost 2 bases, the J end lost 4 bases, and 17 bases lay between the germline ends. Germline CDR1 is MDHEN and CDR2 is SYDVKM. This CDR3 spans 16 amino acids. The CDR3 loop is CASSLRWSGSSTEAFF. The CDR3 DNA reads TGTGCCAGCAGTTTACGATGGTCAGGGAGTTCCACTGAAGCTTTCTTT.